The entry below describes one T cell receptor (beta chain). Its matching antigen is unknown. The data were produced by immunoSEQ multiplex PCR, yet TCRdb's version contains in-frame clones alone and is incomplete. The sample holds approximately 12,000 clones, around 64% seen once. In germline, CDR1 is MNHEY, CDR2 SMNVEV (reference sequence). This CDR3 spans 13 amino acids. Unmatched junction bases numbered 8, after V lost 4 bases and J lost 9 bases. These data come from a study of CD4+ T cells in melanoma. General study findings and limits: Diverse differentiation states were reported for melanoma neoantigen-specific CD4+ T cells. CD8+ T cell, macrophage and B cell function reportedly correlated with neoantigen-specific CD4+ T cells.

Sequences were obtained from cells from a culture (not recorded whether cultured in vitro). This TCR was recovered from a human donor with melanoma. The chain joins TRBV27 to TRBJ1-1; TRBD1 agrees at 7 bases. The CDR3 DNA reads TGTGCCAGCAGTTACGTTTGGGACAGCCAAGCTTTCTTT. Amino acids: CASSYVWDSQAFF.